These 6 T cell receptor beta chains originate from one sample sequenced in a study of blood T cell repertoires in COVID-19. TCRdb's table, derived via immunoSEQ multiplex PCR, lists solely in-frame clones and lacks some. Of 200,000 to 300,000 clones listed, around 86% are singletons. What was sequenced was peripheral blood. The origin of the receptors is a woman in her seventies with active or convalescent COVID-19.

The rearrangement links TRBV5-1 to TRBJ2-3; a possible D gene is TRBD2 (6 bases). The length of the CDR3 is 15 residues. In germline, CDR1 is SGHRS, CDR2 YFSETQ. Trimming shortened V by 6 bases and J by 3 bases, and 17 bases separated the two germline ends. The CDR3 region has the DNA TGCGCCAGCAATAGCGGATCCACGTCTACAGATACGCAGTATTTT. It yields the protein CASNSGSTSTDTQYF.

The genes are TRBV7-8 and TRBJ2-1, with TRBD2 identical over 14 bases. In germline, CDR1 is SGHVS, CDR2 FQNEAQ. V dropped 4 bases and J dropped 6; count of bases not matched to a gene: 11. The CDR3 is 18 amino acids. CDR3 sequence: CASSSGPGLAGDPNEQFF. As DNA, the CDR3 is TGTGCCAGCAGCTCGGGCCCGGGACTAGCGGGGGATCCCAATGAGCAGTTCTTC.

This clone was counted between two and nine times. The chain recombines TRBV7-2 with TRBJ1-1; D call uncertain. The CDR3 is 11 amino acids. The ends were cut back, 5 bases at V and 5 bases at J, with 6 bases in the middle. The germline CDR1 and CDR2 sequences are SGHTA and FQGNSA. The DNA for the CDR3 is TGTGCCAGCAGCCACTATACTGAAGCTTTCTTT. Amino acids: CASSHYTEAFF.

On this clone: Distinct nucleotide sequences in the sample also encode this CDR3. The chain couples TRBV18 to TRBJ2-5; D is ambiguous. This CDR3 comprises 11 residues. V lost 3 bases and J lost 5, with 4 bases in between. Germline CDR1 KGHSH, CDR2 LQKENI. The CDR3 here is CASSPAETQYF. CDR3 sequence (DNA): TGTGCCAGCTCACCGGCCGAGACCCAGTACTTC.

The J gene is TRBJ2-5, the V gene TRBV12-5; 10 bases match TRBD1. The CDR3 extends over 15 amino acids. Germline assignment: CDR1 LGHNT and CDR2 FRNRAP. After removal of 5 bases from V and 4 bases from J, the junction contained 7 bases not matched to a gene. The CDR3 here is CASGTGTGEGETQYF. The DNA of the CDR3 is TGTGCTAGTGGTACCGGGACAGGGGAGGGAGAGACCCAGTACTTC.

J is TRBJ1-2 and V is TRBV5-4; 7 nucleotides match TRBD1. The CDR3 extends over 13 amino acids. V trimming: 3 bases; J trimming: 6 bases; junction bases outside the gene matches: 5. CDR1 and CDR2 (germline): SGHNT, YYREEE (reference sequence). The CDR3 bases are TGTGCCAGCAGCTGGGACAGAGCAGATGGCTACACCTTC. Translating gives CASSWDRADGYTF.